This T cell receptor beta chain derives from a study of PD-1 blockade in classical Hodgkin lymphoma (TCRdb year 2020). As for the study more broadly: The study used CyTOF and TCR beta sequencing to define a peripheral blood immune signature of response to PD-1 blockade in classical Hodgkin lymphoma.

The investigation overall reported the following: The study was limited to a single clinical trial cohort, and causes of repertoire differences, possibly disease activity or prior therapy, remained undefined. Baseline TCR diversity was reported to be lower in newly diagnosed patients than in healthy donors, and even lower in relapsed/refractory patients.

According to the study, the label for this sample's time point signals: newly diagnosed, previously untreated cHL patient sample. To serve as a comparison group for the relapsed/refractory trial patients, PBMCs were sequenced from patients with newly diagnosed, previously untreated classical Hodgkin lymphoma. Peripheral blood was collected in 8 mL Vacutainer Cell Preparation Tubes, from which PBMCs were isolated by centrifugation and then cryopreserved. Trimming takes 2 bases from V and 1 base from J, and the germline ends sit 6 bases apart. The CDR3 goes from the cysteine to the phenylalanine over 14 residues. Left in the record is the CDR3 DNA by itself, 42 bases read in frame from the first base. CDR1 and CDR2 are read off the germline V gene (reference sequence) as SEHNR and FQNEAQ. Genomic DNA was extracted with the Qiagen DNeasy kit from unsorted PBMCs and from negatively selected CD4+ and CD8+ fractions. Amplification of TCR beta CDR3 regions was done by immunoSEQ multiplex PCR with primers that anneal to V and J segments. A synthetic immune receptor repertoire was used to minimize amplification bias, and remaining bias was computationally removed after sequencing. In the paper's pipeline: Custom Python scripts were used to quantify repertoire diversity as the Shannon entropy index. Unsorted, CD4+ and CD8+ repertoires were examined separately, except in combined analyses, for which CD4+ and CD8+ sequences were merged in silico. In TCRdb, the immuneACCESS table is reduced to in-frame sequences with V and J assigned. These tables do not hold every clone; where another copy was compared, an unresolved V gene accounts for under half, and the others remain unexplained. V, J and clone size were drawn from that table, and D and trimming were deduced from the DNA. The sample table holds around 43,000 clones, of which under 95% were seen once. The ten largest clones represent nearly 5% of the sample.

As a fraction of the sample, this clone is medium-sized (0.01 to 0.1%). Its antigen target is currently unknown. No per-base quality is available; no much larger clone lies one base away. This receptor chain uses TRBV7-9 and TRBJ1-5; no D segment can be confidently identified. The receptor was derived from a human donor with classical Hodgkin lymphoma. The sequenced sample was peripheral blood mononuclear cells (PBMCs). CDR3 reads: CASSLTQSNQPQHF. The nucleotides are TGTGCCAGCAGCTTAACACAGAGCAATCAGCCCCAGCATTTT.